The 30 T cell receptor beta chains in this list originate from one sample, sequenced in a study of blood T cell repertoires in COVID-19. Generated by immunoSEQ multiplex PCR, the TCRdb table keeps only in-frame clones and is missing some. The repertoire holds some 200,000 clones, with approximately 90% as singletons. Material: PBMCs or T cells enriched from blood (not recorded which). The source is a woman in her 30s who had recovered from COVID-19.

V usage is TRBV6-5 and J usage is TRBJ2-6; D is unclear. This CDR3 spans 15 amino acids. The V end lost 5 bases, the J end lost 0 bases, and 8 bases lay between the germline ends. The germline V gene has CDR1 MNHEY and CDR2 SVGAGI. This CDR3 reads CASSKRDSGANVLTF. The CDR3 DNA follows: TGTGCCAGCAGTAAACGAGACTCTGGGGCCAACGTCCTGACTTTC.

This clone has just one count. This chain joins TRBV6-6 and TRBJ1-5; TRBD1 agrees at 8 bases. Germline CDR1 MNHNY, CDR2 SVGAGI (reference sequence). V shed 5 bases, J shed 4 bases, and the junction held 4 bases outside the gene matches. This CDR3 has 14 residues. In DNA, the CDR3 is TGTGCCAGCAGTGGAGGGACAGGTAATCAGCCCCAGCATTTT. It codes for CASSGGTGNQPQHF.

V and J are TRBV19 and TRBJ1-1; 11 bases match TRBD1. The length of the CDR3 is 17 residues. Germline V lookup: CDR1 LNHDA, CDR2 SQIVND (reference sequence). The junction had 8 bases not matched to a gene; V was cut back by 4 bases and J by 1 base. The CDR3 DNA reads TGTGCCAGTAGTACGGGGACAGGGGGAATTTGGAACACTGAAGCTTTCTTT. Translating gives CASSTGTGGIWNTEAFF.

V usage is TRBV7-2 and J usage is TRBJ2-5; 7 bases line up with TRBD2. Germline trimming cut 1 base from V and 2 bases from J; bases unmatched to any gene: 7. The CDR3 length is 16 residues. The germline V gene has CDR1 SGHTA and CDR2 FQGNSA. This CDR3 reads CASSLDGGGNQETQYF. The CDR3 nucleotides read TGTGCCAGCAGCTTAGATGGGGGGGGAAATCAAGAGACCCAGTACTTC.

This sequence joins TRBV10-2 and TRBJ2-1; TRBD2 is a possible D gene (6 bases). This CDR3 spans 18 amino acids. The V and J ends lost 2 bases and 8 bases respectively, with 25 bases between them. The germline V gene has CDR1 WSHSY and CDR2 SAAADI. DNA for the CDR3: TGCGCCAGCAGTGAGCCCAAAATAGCGGAACGCCGCAGGGATGAGCAGTTCTTC. It codes for CASSEPKIAERRRDEQFF.

The V and J genes are TRBV2 and TRBJ1-4; the match to TRBD1 covers 7 bases. This CDR3 is 13 amino acids long. After removal of 6 bases from V and 8 bases from J, the junction contained 6 bases not matched to a gene. Germline V gives CDR1 SNHLY, CDR2 FYNNEI. This CDR3 is CASSATGHEKLFF. The CDR3 nucleotides read TGTGCCAGCAGCGCGACAGGGCACGAAAAACTGTTTTTT.

Here the CDR3 reads CASSHLQGQDEKLFF. The DNA of the CDR3 is TGCGCCAGCAGCCACTTACAGGGTCAGGATGAAAAACTGTTTTTT. V and J are TRBV4-1 and TRBJ1-4, with a possible D match to TRBD1 (6 bases). V was shortened by 3 bases and J by 6 bases, with 14 bases between the two germline ends. CDR1 is MGHRA and CDR2 is YSYEKL in the germline V gene. The CDR3 sequence is 15 residues long.

The V and J genes are TRBV19 and TRBJ1-1; maybe TRBD1 (5 bases). The CDR3 sequence is 11 residues long. The germline CDR1 and CDR2 sequences are LNHDA and SQIVND (reference sequence). V dropped 8 bases and J dropped 6 bases, with 10 bases sitting between them. The CDR3 region is CASLGEAEAFF. The CDR3 region has the DNA TGTGCCAGTCTGGGGGAGGCTGAAGCTTTCTTT.

The CDR3 protein is CASSLDVGAPGYTF. The CDR3, as DNA: TGTGCCAGCAGCTTAGACGTGGGGGCGCCTGGCTACACCTTC. The chain joins TRBV11-1 to TRBJ1-2; D might be TRBD1 (6 bases). Trimming removed 1 base at V and 7 bases at J, with 13 bases between. Germline values: CDR1 SGHAT, CDR2 FQDESV (reference sequence). This CDR3 region has 14 residues.

The rearrangement joins TRBV3-1 (or the pseudogene TRBV3-2) to TRBJ1-1; D perhaps matches TRBD1 (5 bases). Trimming left V 1 base short and J 5 bases short, with 11 bases between. The CDR3 is made up of 14 amino acids. CDR1 and CDR2 (germline): LGHDT, YNNKEL (reference sequence). This chain's CDR3 is CASSQAAGRTEAFF. The CDR3 bases are TGTGCCAGCAGCCAAGCTGCAGGGAGGACTGAAGCTTTCTTT.

This chain joins TRBV11-2 and TRBJ1-4, with 8 bases that match TRBD1. Trimming removed 6 bases from V and 4 bases from J; junction bases left unmatched: 16. Germline CDR1 SGHAT, CDR2 FQNNGV. This CDR3 region has 18 residues. DNA of the CDR3: TGTGCCAGCAGTCTCGAGGACAGGGTGCAGATTAATAATGAAAAACTGTTTTTT. Translating gives CASSLEDRVQINNEKLFF. Complete variable domain (other parts from reference TRBV11-2 and TRBJ1-4): EAGVAQSPRYKIIEKRQSVAFWCNPISGHATLYWYQQILGQGPKLLIQFQNNGVVDDSQLPKDRFSAERLKGVDSTLKIQPAKLEDSAVYLCASSLEDRVQINNEKLFFGSGTQLSVL.

The V and J genes are TRBV6-5 and TRBJ2-7, with TRBD1 identical over 9 bases. The CDR3 spans 15 residues. Trimming removed 6 bases from V and 6 bases from J; junction bases left unmatched: 12. Looked up from germline, CDR1 is MNHEY and CDR2 is SVGAGI. The CDR3 region is CASRGIDRGLSEQYF. CDR3 bases: TGTGCCAGCAGGGGGATCGACAGGGGGTTGTCCGAGCAGTACTTC.

This chain connects TRBV11-3 to TRBJ2-3, with D perhaps matching TRBD1 (5 bases). The V and J ends lost 3 bases and 6 bases respectively, with 13 bases between them. Germline assignment: CDR1 SGHNT and CDR2 YENEEA. This CDR3 spans 14 amino acids. CDR3 bases: TGTGCCAGCAGCTTGGTTGGGGCCAGGGATACGCAGTATTTT. Translated, it gives CASSLVGARDTQYF.

V is TRBV6-6 and J is TRBJ2-1; weak D call: TRBD2 (5 bases). Germline V gene data show CDR1 as MNHNY and CDR2 as SVGAGI (reference sequence). CDR3 size: 17 residues. The germline V and J ends were trimmed by 5 bases and 0 bases, with 17 bases remaining between them. The CDR3 region has the DNA TGTGCCAGCAGTCCCCTAATGACTATTTTCTCCTACAATGAGCAGTTCTTC. Protein sequence: CASSPLMTIFSYNEQFF.

J is TRBJ1-1 and V is TRBV4-1; D is uncertain. Trimming cost V 0 bases and J 2 bases, with 7 bases left between them. The germline V gene encodes CDR1 MGHRA and CDR2 YSYEKL. This CDR3 contains 14 residues. In DNA, the CDR3 is TGCGCCAGCAGCCAAGATTGGGCTAACACTGAAGCTTTCTTT. Its translation is CASSQDWANTEAFF.

The chain combines TRBV5-5 with TRBJ1-2; 7 nucleotides match TRBD1. V lost 4 bases, J lost 4 bases, and 7 bases stayed unmatched. This CDR3 contains 14 residues. Germline assignment: CDR1 SGHKS and CDR2 YYEKEE (reference sequence). The CDR3 here is CASSPPTGFYGYTF. The CDR3 DNA reads as TGTGCCAGCAGCCCACCGACAGGGTTCTATGGCTACACCTTC.

This clone has only a few counts. This chain connects TRBV6-2 or TRBV6-3 to TRBJ2-5; no definite D call. The germline V gene encodes CDR1 MNHEY and CDR2 SVGEGT. The CDR3 is 14 residues long. With 0 bases removed from V and 4 bases from J, the gap between germline ends came to 9 bases. The CDR3 nucleotides read TGTGCCAGCAGTTACTCGGCGCTAGTAGAGACCCAGTACTTC. Its protein is CASSYSALVETQYF.

The chain couples TRBV5-1 to TRBJ2-2, with 9 bases identical to TRBD1. CDR3 length equals 16 residues. Per germline, CDR1 SGHRS and CDR2 YFSETQ. V lost 2 bases to trimming and J lost 0 bases; unmatched junction nucleotides: 2. The CDR3 DNA sequence: TGCGCCAGCAGCTTCACAGGGGGCTCGAACACCGGGGAGCTGTTTTTT. Its protein product is CASSFTGGSNTGELFF. The whole variable domain, filled in from reference TRBV5-1 and TRBJ2-2, reads KAGVTQTPRYLIKTRGQQVTLSCSPISGHRSVSWYQQTPGQGLQFLFEYFSETQRNKGNFPGRFSGRQFSNSRSEMNVSTLELGDSALYLCASSFTGGSNTGELFFGEGSRLTVL.

The genes are TRBV12-3 or TRBV12-4 and TRBJ1-5; D is perhaps TRBD1 (5 bases). Trimming left V 10 bases short and J 7 bases short, with 17 bases between. The CDR3 spans 13 residues. CDR3 DNA: TGTGCCACCTCACTGGGGCTTTGGCAGCCCCAGCATTTT. It translates to CATSLGLWQPQHF.

This chain uses TRBV5-6 with TRBJ1-2; tentatively, D is TRBD1 (6 bases). Germline CDR1 SGHDT, CDR2 YYEEEE. This CDR3 spans 11 amino acids. V lost 3 bases to trimming and J lost 7 bases, with 7 bases between them. The CDR3 bases are TGTGCCAGCAGCTCAGGGGTTGGCTACACCTTC. The encoded protein is CASSSGVGYTF.

The V and J genes are TRBV4-1 and TRBJ1-1; no firm D call. Germline V gives CDR1 MGHRA, CDR2 YSYEKL. The CDR3 is 14 residues long. V was trimmed by 4 bases and J by 5 bases, leaving 14 bases between them. CDR3 coding DNA: TGCGCCAGCAGCCTGCAGGTTGGCTGGACTGAAGCTTTCTTT. Translation gives CASSLQVGWTEAFF.

The gene calls are TRBV4-3 and TRBJ1-5; 8 bases are a match to TRBD1. This CDR3 region has 15 residues. CDR1 is LGHNA, CDR2 YSLEER, per germline. Losses at the gene ends were 0 bases for V and 6 bases for J; bases not matched to a gene: 4. In DNA form, the CDR3 reads TGCGCCAGCAGCCAAGACAGGACAGGGAGTCAGCCCCAGCATTTT. It yields the protein CASSQDRTGSQPQHF.

The rearrangement uses TRBV7-3 and TRBJ1-2, with D perhaps matching TRBD1 (6 bases). Germline CDR1 is SGHTA and CDR2 is FQGTGA. The CDR3 has 15 residues. V was pared by 5 bases and J by 7 bases, with 20 bases between. CDR3 nucleotide sequence: TGTGCCAGCAGCCCCACGTGGGCAGGGGAAGGTGGCTACACCTTC. This translates into CASSPTWAGEGGYTF.

This chain joins TRBV5-4 and TRBJ1-1; no clear D. From germline, CDR1 is SGHNT and CDR2 YYREEE (reference sequence). V shed 0 bases and J shed 1 base, with 4 bases lying between them. The CDR3 totals 13 residues. For the CDR3, the DNA is TGTGCCAGCAGCTTGGGCAGGAACACTGAAGCTTTCTTT. Residues: CASSLGRNTEAFF.

The rearrangement links TRBV7-2 to TRBJ1-1; D perhaps matches TRBD1 (5 bases). Germline-derived CDR1 and CDR2 are SGHTA and FQGNSA. The ends were cut back, 1 base at V and 10 bases at J, with 22 bases in the middle. The CDR3 is made up of 16 amino acids. This CDR3 reads CASSLGAYPGARGAFF. The CDR3 DNA reads TGTGCCAGCAGCTTAGGGGCGTATCCGGGAGCGAGGGGAGCTTTCTTT.

The V and J genes are TRBV18 and TRBJ2-5; D perhaps matches TRBD1 (6 bases). From germline, CDR1 is KGHSH and CDR2 LQKENI. V was shortened by 6 bases and J by 5 bases, with 16 bases between the two germline ends. The CDR3 runs 14 residues. CDR3 region: CASSRTARGETQYF. CDR3 DNA: TGTGCCAGCTCCCGGACAGCGAGGGGGGAGACCCAGTACTTC.

The chain carries TRBV7-8 and TRBJ1-1, with D uncertain. Trimming removed 0 bases at V and 2 bases at J, with 7 bases between. This CDR3 is built from 14 residues. Germline loops: CDR1 SGHVS, CDR2 FQNEAQ. CDR3 bases: TGTGCCAGCAGCTTAGCGAACGGTAACACTGAAGCTTTCTTT. Protein product: CASSLANGNTEAFF.

V usage is TRBV15 and J usage is TRBJ1-5; D uncertain. This CDR3 comprises 14 residues. Between the trimmed V and J ends, which lost 5 bases and 2 bases, there was a span of 10 bases. Germline-derived CDR1 and CDR2 are LNHNV and YYDKDF (reference sequence). This CDR3 reads CATSGDMGNQPQHF. CDR3 DNA: TGTGCCACCAGCGGTGACATGGGCAATCAGCCCCAGCATTTT.

The chain combines TRBV2 with TRBJ2-2; possible D gene TRBD2, 6 bases. Germline V gives CDR1 SNHLY, CDR2 FYNNEI. CDR3 length: 15 amino acids. Trimming pared 8 bases from V and 0 bases from J, leaving 13 bases between. DNA for the CDR3: TGTGCCAGCGATTTGCGGGGCTCGAACACCGGGGAGCTGTTTTTT. As protein: CASDLRGSNTGELFF.

The genes are TRBV6-5 and TRBJ2-7; 10 bases fit TRBD1. Germline values: CDR1 MNHEY, CDR2 SVGAGI. V lost 2 bases, J lost 6 bases, and 7 bases stayed unmatched. This CDR3 has 15 residues. This CDR3 reads CASSYRQGAQGEQYF. Here the CDR3 DNA reads TGTGCCAGCAGTTACCGACAGGGGGCCCAAGGCGAGCAGTACTTC.